This is a list of T cell receptor beta chains from one sample in a study of blood T cell repertoires in COVID-19. Libraries were prepared by immunoSEQ multiplex PCR; TCRdb keeps only in-frame clonotypes and omits some of them. The repertoire includes fewer than 55,000 clones, around nine tenths of them detected once, and 9% sits in the top ten. The sequenced material came from peripheral blood. The receptors here all came from a man older than 75 with active or convalescent COVID-19. CDR3s include the opening cysteine and the closing phenylalanine or tryptophan. A D gene is named only where the DNA matches it firmly. Clone size is shown for a subset of rows, as once, few, many or a class of expanded clone.

j_gene | d_gene | v_gene | abundance | CDR3aa | CDR3nt
TRBJ1-1 | TRBD1 | TRBV2 | NA | CASLRDSYTEAFF | TGTGCCAGCTTACGGGACAGTTACACTGAAGCTTTCTTT
TRBJ1-3 | NA | TRBV30 | NA | CAWSVLIPGNTIYF | TGTGCCTGGAGTGTACTGATCCCGGGAAACACCATATATTTT
TRBJ2-7 | NA | TRBV19 | NA | CASRARGTYEQYF | TGTGCCAGTAGGGCAAGGGGAACCTACGAGCAGTACTTC
TRBJ2-1 | NA | TRBV5-6 | once | CASSYGAEQFF | TGTGCCAGCAGCTATGGAGCTGAGCAGTTCTTC
TRBJ2-4 | TRBD1 | TRBV6-6 | once | CASREQGVLAKNIQYF | TGTGCCAGCAGGGAACAGGGGGTCCTAGCCAAAAACATTCAGTACTTC
TRBJ2-2 | TRBD2 | TRBV28 | NA | CASTSGGSNTGELFF | TGTGCCAGCACCTCGGGAGGCTCGAACACCGGGGAGCTGTTTTTT
TRBJ2-1 | NA | TRBV7-2 | NA | CASSLERLFYNEQFF | TGTGCCAGCAGCTTAGAGCGGCTGTTCTACAATGAGCAGTTCTTC
TRBJ2-5 | TRBD2 | TRBV5-1 | NA | CASSLSGGVETQYF | TGCGCCAGCAGCTTATCGGGAGGGGTGGAGACCCAGTACTTC
TRBJ2-6 | TRBD2 | TRBV19 | NA | CASNPGLAARSGANVLTF | TGTGCCAGTAACCCGGGACTAGCGGCCCGATCTGGGGCCAACGTCCTGACTTTC
TRBJ1-1 | NA | TRBV9 | NA | CASSVAPRGATEAFF | TGTGCCAGCAGCGTGGCCCCCCGGGGGGCGACTGAAGCTTTCTTT
TRBJ1-1 | NA | TRBV5-1 | once | CASSYRFLGAVTEAFF | TGCGCCAGCAGCTACAGGTTTCTGGGGGCTGTGACTGAAGCTTTCTTT
TRBJ1-6 | NA | TRBV25-1 | NA | CASSVTGTINSPLHF | TGTGCCAGCAGTGTTACCGGGACTATCAATTCACCCCTCCACTTT
TRBJ1-1 | NA | TRBV7-9 | NA | CASSPRGRATEAFF | TGTGCCAGCAGCCCAAGGGGCAGGGCCACTGAAGCTTTCTTT
TRBJ1-4 | TRBD1 | TRBV6-5 | NA | CASRTGDEKLFF | TGTGCCAGCCGGACAGGGGACGAAAAACTGTTTTTT
TRBJ2-1 | NA | TRBV28 | NA | CASSLDPRGVNEQFF | TGTGCCAGCAGTTTGGATCCCAGGGGAGTAAATGAGCAGTTCTTC
TRBJ1-1 | NA | TRBV7-2 | few | CASSLLEGLTEAFF | TGTGCCAGCAGCTTATTGGAGGGGCTCACTGAAGCTTTCTTT
TRBJ1-1 | NA | TRBV6-5 | NA | CASSYSLDSEAFF | TGTGCCAGCAGTTACTCACTCGATTCTGAAGCTTTCTTT
TRBJ1-1 | TRBD1 | TRBV12-5 | NA | CASGPWTGANTEAFF | TGTGCTAGTGGTCCGTGGACAGGTGCGAACACTGAAGCTTTCTTT
TRBJ1-6 | NA | TRBV3-1/TRBV3-2 | NA | CASSQAGFGGQYNSPLHF | TGTGCCAGCAGCCAAGCGGGCTTTGGAGGACAGTATAATTCACCCCTCCACTTT
TRBJ2-1 | NA | TRBV5-1 | NA | CASAGEASYNEQFF | TGCGCCAGTGCAGGGGAAGCCTCCTACAATGAGCAGTTCTTC
TRBJ2-7 | NA | TRBV6-2/TRBV6-3 | NA | CASSLTLDGGYEQYF | TGTGCCAGCAGCCTTACTCTGGACGGAGGCTACGAGCAGTACTTC
TRBJ1-6 | NA | TRBV4-1 | NA | CASSHPTGNGGSPLHF | TGCGCCAGCAGCCACCCCACGGGGAACGGGGGTTCACCCCTCCACTTT
TRBJ1-2 | NA | TRBV4-3 | NA | CASSQNGGNYYGYTF | TGCGCCAGCAGCCAAAACGGGGGAAACTACTATGGCTACACCTTC
TRBJ1-1 | NA | TRBV4-1 | few | CASRNLVPTNTEAFF | TGCGCCAGCAGAAACTTGGTTCCGACTAACACTGAAGCTTTCTTT
TRBJ2-3 | TRBD1 | TRBV4-2 | NA | CASSQEEAGGRTDTQYF | TGTGCCAGCAGCCAAGAGGAGGCAGGGGGTCGCACAGATACGCAGTATTTT
TRBJ1-1 | NA | TRBV28 | once | CASSWPWGGANTEAFF | TGTGCCAGCAGTTGGCCCTGGGGGGGCGCGAACACTGAAGCTTTCTTT
TRBJ1-4 | TRBD1 | TRBV28 | NA | CASSPGGTGGGDFGEKLFF | TGTGCCAGCAGTCCCGGCGGGACAGGGGGCGGCGACTTCGGCGAAAAACTGTTTTTT
TRBJ2-2 | TRBD1 | TRBV6-4 | NA | CASSGQGNTGELFF | TGTGCCAGCAGTGGACAGGGGAACACCGGGGAGCTGTTTTTT
TRBJ2-1 | TRBD2 | TRBV6-2/TRBV6-3 | NA | CASSTGLADNEQFF | TGTGCCAGCAGTACCGGACTAGCGGACAATGAGCAGTTCTTC
TRBJ1-2 | NA | TRBV10-1 | few | CASSESNGADRPRFCGYTF | TGCGCCAGCAGTGAGTCAAACGGGGCCGACAGGCCTCGCTTTTGTGGCTACACCTTC
TRBJ1-6 | NA | TRBV4-2 | NA | CASSQDIDSESPLHF | TGTGCCAGCAGCCAAGATATTGATAGTGAATCACCCCTCCACTTT
TRBJ1-1 | NA | TRBV24-1 | NA | CATRKGEEGNTEAFF | TGTGCCACCAGAAAGGGGGAAGAGGGGAACACTGAAGCTTTCTTT
TRBJ2-7 | TRBD2 | TRBV7-2 | NA | CASSRPARGTSSYEQYF | TGTGCCAGCAGCCGTCCTGCTCGAGGGACTAGCTCCTACGAGCAGTACTTC
TRBJ2-7 | TRBD2 | TRBV18 | NA | CASSPPSGGTYEQYF | TGTGCCAGCTCACCTCCTAGCGGGGGGACCTACGAGCAGTACTTC
TRBJ2-1 | TRBD2 | TRBV7-2 | NA | CASSSRGTRDYNEQFF | TGTGCCAGCAGCTCGCGGGGGACCCGCGATTACAATGAGCAGTTCTTC
TRBJ2-3 | NA | TRBV5-1 | few | CASSFTIRTAASTDTQYF | TGCGCCAGCAGCTTTACAATACGGACAGCCGCTAGCACAGATACGCAGTATTTT
TRBJ2-1 | NA | TRBV18 | NA | CASSPLGGGLGSYNEQFF | TGTGCCAGCTCACCCTTAGGGGGTGGGCTCGGCTCCTACAATGAGCAGTTCTTC
TRBJ2-5 | NA | TRBV28 | NA | CASSSETQYF | TGTGCCAGCTCTTCGGAGACCCAGTACTTC
TRBJ2-7 | TRBD1 | TRBV12-3/TRBV12-4 | NA | CASRQGAPDEQYF | TGTGCCAGCAGACAGGGGGCGCCCGACGAGCAGTACTTC
TRBJ1-2 | NA | TRBV30 | NA | CAWSHKAGVNYGYTF | TGTGCCTGGAGTCATAAGGCAGGGGTTAACTATGGCTACACCTTC
TRBJ1-2 | TRBD1 | TRBV5-1 | NA | CASSYDRAPNYGYTF | TGCGCCAGCAGCTATGACAGGGCCCCTAACTATGGCTACACCTTC
TRBJ2-1 | NA | TRBV13 | NA | CASSSLNEQFF | TGTGCCAGCAGCTCCCTAAATGAGCAGTTCTTC
TRBJ2-3 | TRBD1 | TRBV7-6 | NA | CASRGTGGPDTQYF | TGTGCCAGCCGCGGGACAGGGGGCCCAGATACGCAGTATTTT
TRBJ2-2 | NA | TRBV27 | NA | CASSLETPTGELFF | TGTGCCAGCAGTTTAGAGACTCCTACCGGGGAGCTGTTTTTT
TRBJ1-3 | TRBD1 | TRBV4-3 | NA | CASSQDAQGAGNTIYF | TGCGCCAGCAGCCAAGATGCACAGGGGGCTGGAAACACCATATATTTT
TRBJ2-2 | NA | TRBV19 | NA | CASSMVRALTGELFF | TGTGCCAGTAGTATGGTGCGCGCCCTCACCGGGGAGCTGTTTTTT
TRBJ2-4 | TRBD2 | TRBV2 | NA | CASTPRGSSGKRNIQYF | TGTGCCAGCACCCCGAGGGGGTCTAGCGGGAAGCGGAACATTCAGTACTTC
TRBJ1-1 | TRBD1 | TRBV29-1 | once | CSATGTANTEAFF | TGCAGCGCCACCGGGACAGCGAACACTGAAGCTTTCTTT
TRBJ2-5 | TRBD1 | TRBV19 | once | CASSGTGKIKETQYF | TGTGCCAGTAGTGGGACAGGAAAAATCAAGGAGACCCAGTACTTC
TRBJ2-7 | TRBD2 | TRBV2 | NA | CASSGTSGSQYEQYF | TGTGCCAGCAGTGGGACTAGCGGGAGTCAGTACGAGCAGTACTTC
TRBJ1-2 | TRBD1 | TRBV7-2 | NA | CASSVYRGNYGYTF | TGTGCCAGCAGCGTTTACAGGGGCAACTATGGCTACACCTTC
TRBJ2-1 | TRBD2 | TRBV27 | NA | CASSPLWVSGVYNEQFF | TGTGCCAGCAGTCCCCTTTGGGTTAGCGGGGTGTACAATGAGCAGTTCTTC
TRBJ2-7 | NA | TRBV5-4 | NA | CASSLGSSADSYEQYF | TGTGCCAGCAGCTTGGGGTCCAGCGCCGACTCCTACGAGCAGTACTTC